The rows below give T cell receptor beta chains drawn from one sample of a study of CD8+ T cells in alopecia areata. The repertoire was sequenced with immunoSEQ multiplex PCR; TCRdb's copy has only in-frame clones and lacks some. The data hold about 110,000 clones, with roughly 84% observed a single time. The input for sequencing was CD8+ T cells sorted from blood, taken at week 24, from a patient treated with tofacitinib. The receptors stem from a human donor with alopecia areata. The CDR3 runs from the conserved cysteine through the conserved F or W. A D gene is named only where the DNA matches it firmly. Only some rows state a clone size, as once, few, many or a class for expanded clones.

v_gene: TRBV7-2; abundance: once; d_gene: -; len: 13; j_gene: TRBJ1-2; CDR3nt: TGTGCCAGCAGCCCCACCCCGTCTCGGGGCTACACCTTC; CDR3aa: CASSPTPSRGYTF
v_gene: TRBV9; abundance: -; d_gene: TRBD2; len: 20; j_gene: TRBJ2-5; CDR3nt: TGTGCCAGCAGCGACCCCCGTGGGGCTAGCGGGGGTAGCAACCAAGAGACCCAGTACTTC; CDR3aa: CASSDPRGASGGSNQETQYF
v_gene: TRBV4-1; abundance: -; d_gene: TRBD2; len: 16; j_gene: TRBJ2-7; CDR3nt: TGCGCCAGCAGCCAAGGGGGGACTAGCGGGGTCTACGAGCAGTACTTC; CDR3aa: CASSQGGTSGVYEQYF
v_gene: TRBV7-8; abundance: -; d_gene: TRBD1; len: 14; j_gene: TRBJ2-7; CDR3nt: TGTGCCAGCAGCTCGGACAGGGCGCCCTACGAGCAGTACTTC; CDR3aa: CASSSDRAPYEQYF
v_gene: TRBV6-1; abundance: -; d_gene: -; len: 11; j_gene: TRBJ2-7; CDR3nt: TGTGCCAGCAGTGAAGCCTACGAGCAGTACTTC; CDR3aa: CASSEAYEQYF
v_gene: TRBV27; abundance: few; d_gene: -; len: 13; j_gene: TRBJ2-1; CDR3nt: TGTGCCAGCAGTCCGGGGGGCCCCCATGAGCAGTTCTTC; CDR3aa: CASSPGGPHEQFF
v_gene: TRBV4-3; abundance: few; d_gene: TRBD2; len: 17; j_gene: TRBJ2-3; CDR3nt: TGCGCCAGCAGCCAAGATCGGGAGGGGGGGCCTGCAGATACGCAGTATTTT; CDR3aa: CASSQDREGGPADTQYF
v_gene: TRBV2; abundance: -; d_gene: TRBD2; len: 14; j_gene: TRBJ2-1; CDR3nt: TGTGCCAGCAGCGCCGGGGGGGCGAGAAATGAGCAGTTCTTC; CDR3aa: CASSAGGARNEQFF
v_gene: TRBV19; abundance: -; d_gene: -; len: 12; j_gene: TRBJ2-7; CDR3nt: TGTGCCAGTAGTACCTCAGGGGACGAGCAGTACTTC; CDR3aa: CASSTSGDEQYF
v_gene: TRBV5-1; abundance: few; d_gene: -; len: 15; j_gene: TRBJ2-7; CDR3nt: TGCGCCAGCAGCTTGGGAGTGGGGCATGGTTACGAGCAGTACTTC; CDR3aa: CASSLGVGHGYEQYF
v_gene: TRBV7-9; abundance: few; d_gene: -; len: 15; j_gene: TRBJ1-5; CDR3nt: TGTGCCAGCAGCTCCTACCTGGACACAAGCGGGCCCCAGCATTTT; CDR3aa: CASSSYLDTSGPQHF
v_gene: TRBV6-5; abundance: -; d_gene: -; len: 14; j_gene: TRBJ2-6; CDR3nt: TGTGCCAGCAGTACAGGGTACGGGGCCAACGTCCTGACTTTC; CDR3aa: CASSTGYGANVLTF
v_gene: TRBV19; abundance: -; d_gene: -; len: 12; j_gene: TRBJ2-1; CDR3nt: TGTGCCAGTGACACCGGCGACAATGAGCAGTTCTTC; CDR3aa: CASDTGDNEQFF
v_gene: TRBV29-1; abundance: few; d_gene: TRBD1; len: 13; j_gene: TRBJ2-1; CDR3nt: TGCAGCGCTTGCCCCGGGACAGGGAATGAGCAGTTCTTC; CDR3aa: CSACPGTGNEQFF
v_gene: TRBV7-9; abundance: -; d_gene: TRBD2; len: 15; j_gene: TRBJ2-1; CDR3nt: TGTGCCAGCAGCCGACTAGCGGGGGCGCACAATGAGCAGTTCTTC; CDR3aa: CASSRLAGAHNEQFF
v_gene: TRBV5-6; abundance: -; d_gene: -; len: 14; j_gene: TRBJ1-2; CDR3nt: TGTGCCAGCAGCTTACACAGGGTTAACTATGGCTACACCTTC; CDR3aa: CASSLHRVNYGYTF
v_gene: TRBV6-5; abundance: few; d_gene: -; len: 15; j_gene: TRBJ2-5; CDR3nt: TGTGCCAGCAGTTTGGGCGGTCAGTCAGCGGAGACCCAGTACTTC; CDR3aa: CASSLGGQSAETQYF